The 2 T cell receptor beta chains listed next were all sequenced from one sample in a study of blood T cells in healthy people across ages. A sample-barcoded 5' primer and a J-beta primer mix were used in a second PCR of about 7 to 12 cycles. Each CDR3 protein gets one entry after TCRdb re-called the 5' RACE reads with MiXCR. The sample consists of 1.8 million or so distinct CDR3 sequences, about 39% of them appearing once. Sequenced material: blood. The source is a human donor in good health.

This clonotype has only a few counts. This rearrangement joins TRBV7-6 to TRBJ2-5; TRBD2 is a possible D gene (5 bases). Germline CDR1 SGHVS, CDR2 FNYEAQ. CDR3 size: 15 residues. V gave up 5 bases and J gave up 0 bases, with 13 bases separating them. As DNA, the CDR3 is TGTGCCAGCAGCGGCATCGGACTTAACCAAGAGACCCAGTACTTC. Amino acid sequence: CASSGIGLNQETQYF.

This clonotype has only one observation. J is TRBJ2-7 and V is TRBV5-5; D possibly corresponds to TRBD1 (5 bases). The length of the CDR3 is 15 residues. CDR1 and CDR2 (germline): SGHKS, YYEKEE (reference sequence). Between the trimmed V and J ends, which lost 4 bases and 0 bases, there was a span of 14 bases. The CDR3 spells CASSRTGISSYEQYF. The CDR3 nucleotides are TGTGCCAGCAGCCGCACAGGAATCTCCTCCTACGAGCAGTACTTC.